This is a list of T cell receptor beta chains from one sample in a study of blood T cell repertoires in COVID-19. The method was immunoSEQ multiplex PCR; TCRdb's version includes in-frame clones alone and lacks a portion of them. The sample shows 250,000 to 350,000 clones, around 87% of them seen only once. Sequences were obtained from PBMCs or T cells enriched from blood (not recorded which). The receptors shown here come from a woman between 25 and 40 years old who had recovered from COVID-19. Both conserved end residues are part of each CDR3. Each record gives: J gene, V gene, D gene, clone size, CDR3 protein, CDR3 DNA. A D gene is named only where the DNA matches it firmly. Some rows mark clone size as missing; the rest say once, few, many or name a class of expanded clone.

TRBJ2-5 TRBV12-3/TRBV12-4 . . CASSFGPPETQYF TGTGCCAGCAGTTTTGGGCCCCCGGAGACCCAGTACTTC
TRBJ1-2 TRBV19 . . CASSMGAGYLYGYTF TGTGCCAGTAGTATGGGGGCAGGATATCTCTATGGCTACACCTTC
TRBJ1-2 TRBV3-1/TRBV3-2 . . CASSQGVRDGYGYTF TGTGCCAGCAGCCAAGGGGTCAGGGATGGCTATGGCTACACCTTC
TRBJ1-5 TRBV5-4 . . CASSLAGRNQPQHF TGTGCCAGCAGCTTGGCCGGTCGCAATCAGCCCCAGCATTTT
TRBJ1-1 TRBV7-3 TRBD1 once CASSLGQGLTEAFF TGTGCCAGCAGCTTGGGACAGGGTCTGACGGAAGCTTTCTTT
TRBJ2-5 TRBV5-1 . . CASSLVATGGETQYF TGCGCCAGCAGCTTGGTGGCGACCGGCGGGGAGACCCAGTACTTC
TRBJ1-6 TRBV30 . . CAWSVRWGDNSPLHF TGTGCCTGGAGTGTACGCTGGGGAGATAATTCACCCCTCCACTTT
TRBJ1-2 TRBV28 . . CASETNYGYTF TGTGCCAGCGAGACTAACTATGGCTACACCTTC
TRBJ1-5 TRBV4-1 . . CASSQETANQPQHF TGCGCCAGCAGCCAAGAAACAGCCAATCAGCCCCAGCATTTT
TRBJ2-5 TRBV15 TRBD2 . CATSRGSYGLAGRETQYF TGTGCCACCAGCAGAGGGTCCTACGGACTAGCGGGGCGAGAGACCCAGTACTTC
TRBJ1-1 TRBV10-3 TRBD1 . CAISLGTAATEAFF TGTGCCATCAGTCTCGGGACAGCGGCCACTGAAGCTTTCTTT
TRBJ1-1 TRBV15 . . CATSRPRQDTEAFF TGTGCCACCAGCAGACCCAGACAGGACACTGAAGCTTTCTTT
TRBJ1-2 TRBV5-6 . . CASSLGRGRDYGYTF TGTGCCAGCAGCCTCGGTAGGGGCCGGGACTATGGCTACACCTTC
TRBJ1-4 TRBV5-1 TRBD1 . CASSFLTGGNEKLFF TGCGCCAGCAGCTTCCTTACAGGGGGAAATGAAAAACTGTTTTTT
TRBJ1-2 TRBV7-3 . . CASSLTPGRGYYGYTF TGTGCCAGCAGCTTAACCCCCGGCAGGGGTTACTATGGCTACACCTTC
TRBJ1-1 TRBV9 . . CASSVDMGAPEAFF TGTGCCAGCAGCGTAGACATGGGGGCCCCTGAAGCTTTCTTT
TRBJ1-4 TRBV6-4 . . CASGGPQGLGEKLFF TGTGCCAGCGGAGGTCCCCAGGGGCTGGGTGAAAAACTGTTTTTT
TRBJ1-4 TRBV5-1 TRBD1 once CASSRDSYNEKLFF TGCGCCAGCAGCCGGGACAGCTATAATGAAAAACTGTTTTTT
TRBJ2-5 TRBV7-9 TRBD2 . CASSLTNGGETQYF TGTGCCAGCAGCTTAACCAACGGGGGGGAGACCCAGTACTTC
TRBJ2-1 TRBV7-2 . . CASSRAGTGANEQFF TGTGCCAGCAGCCGGGCCGGGACTGGGGCCAATGAGCAGTTCTTC